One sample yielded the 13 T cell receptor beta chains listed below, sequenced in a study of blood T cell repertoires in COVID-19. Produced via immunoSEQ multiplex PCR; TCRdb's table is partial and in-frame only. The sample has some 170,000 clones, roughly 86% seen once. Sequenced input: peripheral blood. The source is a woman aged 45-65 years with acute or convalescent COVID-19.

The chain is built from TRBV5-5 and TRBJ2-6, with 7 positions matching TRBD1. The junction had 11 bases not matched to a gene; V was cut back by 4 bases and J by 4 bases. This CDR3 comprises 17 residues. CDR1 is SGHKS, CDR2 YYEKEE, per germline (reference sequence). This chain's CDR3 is CASSRTGLYSGANVLTF. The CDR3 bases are TGTGCCAGCAGCAGGACAGGACTGTATTCGGGGGCCAACGTCCTGACTTTC.

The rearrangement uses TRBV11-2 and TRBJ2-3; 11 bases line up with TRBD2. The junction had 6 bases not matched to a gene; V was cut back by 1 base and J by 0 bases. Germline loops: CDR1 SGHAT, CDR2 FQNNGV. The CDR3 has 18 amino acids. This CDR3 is CASSLGTSGRSSTDTQYF. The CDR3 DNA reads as TGTGCCAGCAGCTTAGGGACTAGCGGGCGCTCTAGCACAGATACGCAGTATTTT.

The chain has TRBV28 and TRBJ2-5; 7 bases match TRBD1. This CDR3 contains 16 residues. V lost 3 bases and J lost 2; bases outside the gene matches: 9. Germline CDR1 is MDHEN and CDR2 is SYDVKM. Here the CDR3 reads CASSFPRGRGQETQYF. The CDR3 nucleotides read TGTGCCAGCAGTTTCCCCCGCGGCAGGGGGCAAGAGACCCAGTACTTC.

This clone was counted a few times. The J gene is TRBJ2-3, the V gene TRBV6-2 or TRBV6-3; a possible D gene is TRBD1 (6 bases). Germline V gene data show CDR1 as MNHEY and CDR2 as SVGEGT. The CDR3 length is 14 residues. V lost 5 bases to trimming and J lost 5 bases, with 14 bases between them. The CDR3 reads CASSHRDIRDTQYF. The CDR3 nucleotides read TGTGCCAGCAGTCATCGGGACATACGAGATACGCAGTATTTT.

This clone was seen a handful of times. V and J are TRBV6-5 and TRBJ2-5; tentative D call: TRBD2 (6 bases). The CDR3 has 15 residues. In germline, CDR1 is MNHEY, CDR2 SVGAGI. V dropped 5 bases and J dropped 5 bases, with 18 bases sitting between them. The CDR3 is CASSPSPEGWETQYF. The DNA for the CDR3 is TGTGCCAGCAGTCCGTCCCCGGAGGGCTGGGAGACCCAGTACTTC.

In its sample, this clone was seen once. CDR3 bases: TGCGCCAGCAGCCTACTAGCGGGAGAACCAGATACGCAGTATTTT. Translating it yields CASSLLAGEPDTQYF. The chain joins TRBV4-3 to TRBJ2-3; 11 bases map to TRBD2. Germline CDR1 LGHNA, CDR2 YSLEER. This CDR3 is 15 amino acids long. Trimming cost V 4 bases and J 4 bases; bases outside gene matches: 4.

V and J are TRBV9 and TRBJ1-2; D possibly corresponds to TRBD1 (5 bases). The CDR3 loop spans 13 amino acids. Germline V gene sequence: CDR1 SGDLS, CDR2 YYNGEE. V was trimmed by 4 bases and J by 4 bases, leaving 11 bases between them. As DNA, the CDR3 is TGTGCCAGCAGCCCGGGGGAGCGCTATGGCTACACCTTC. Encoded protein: CASSPGERYGYTF.

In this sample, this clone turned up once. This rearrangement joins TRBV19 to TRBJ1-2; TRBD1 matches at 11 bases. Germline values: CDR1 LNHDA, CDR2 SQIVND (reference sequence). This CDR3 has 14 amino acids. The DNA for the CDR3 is TGTGCTACATGGACAGGGGGCGCTTGGGGTGGCTACACCTTC. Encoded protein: CATWTGGAWGGYTF.

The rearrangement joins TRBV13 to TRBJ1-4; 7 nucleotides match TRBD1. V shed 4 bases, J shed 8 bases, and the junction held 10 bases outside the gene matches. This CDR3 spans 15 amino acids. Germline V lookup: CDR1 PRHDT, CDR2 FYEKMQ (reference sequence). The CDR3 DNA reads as TGTGCCAGCAGCTCTAGGGGGGACAGTTACGAAAAACTGTTTTTT. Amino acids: CASSSRGDSYEKLFF. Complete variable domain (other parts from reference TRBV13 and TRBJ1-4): AAGVIQSPRHLIKEKRETATLKCYPIPRHDTVYWYQQGPGQDPQFLISFYEKMQSDKGSIPDRFSAQQFSDYHSELNMSSLELGDSALYFCASSSRGDSYEKLFFGSGTQLSVL.

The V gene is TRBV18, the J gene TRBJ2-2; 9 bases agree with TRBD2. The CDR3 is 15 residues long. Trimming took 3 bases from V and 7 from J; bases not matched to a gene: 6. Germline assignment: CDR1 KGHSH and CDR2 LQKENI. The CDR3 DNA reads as TGTGCCAGCTCACCCGAGCTAGCGGGAAGCGGGGAGCTGTTTTTT. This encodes CASSPELAGSGELFF.

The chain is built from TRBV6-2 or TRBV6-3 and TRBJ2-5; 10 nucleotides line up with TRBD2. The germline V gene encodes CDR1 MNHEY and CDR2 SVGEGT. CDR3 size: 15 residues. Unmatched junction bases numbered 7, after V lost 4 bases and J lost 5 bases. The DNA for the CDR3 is TGTGCCAGCAGTTCATCTAGCGGGAGTTGGGAGACCCAGTACTTC. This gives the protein CASSSSSGSWETQYF.

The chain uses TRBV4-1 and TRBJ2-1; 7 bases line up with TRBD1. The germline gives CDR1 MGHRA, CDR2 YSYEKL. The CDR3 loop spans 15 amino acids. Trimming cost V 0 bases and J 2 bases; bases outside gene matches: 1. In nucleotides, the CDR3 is TGCGCCAGCAGCCAAGATGGGACAGCCTACAATGAGCAGTTCTTC. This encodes CASSQDGTAYNEQFF.

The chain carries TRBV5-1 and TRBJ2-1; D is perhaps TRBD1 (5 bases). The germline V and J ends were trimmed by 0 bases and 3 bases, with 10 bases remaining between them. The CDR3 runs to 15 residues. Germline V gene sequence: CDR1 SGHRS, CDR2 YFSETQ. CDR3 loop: CASSLAQGFYNEQFF. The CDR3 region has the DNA TGCGCCAGCAGCTTGGCCCAGGGTTTCTACAATGAGCAGTTCTTC.